This T cell receptor (beta chain) was sequenced during a study of CD8 T cells in Susac syndrome (dated by TCRdb to the late 2010s). Background for the entire study: Of the Susac syndrome patients who were sequenced, five or six had clinically active disease and 8 or 9 were in clinical remission. The clonality of the CD8+ T cell repertoire was compared across more than 9 healthy donors, about 14 Susac syndrome patients and around 16 multiple sclerosis patients. At blood withdrawal, Susac syndrome patients were either therapy-naive, taking corticosteroids (in some cases with IVIg as well), or taking IVIg alone. The study used repertoire sequencing to test whether antigen drove CD8+ T cell activation and differentiation in Susac syndrome.

The paper as a whole reports these results and caveats: Clonal expansion was seen in Susac syndrome CD8+ repertoires, peaking in CD8+ TEMRA cells and being greater in clinically active patients than in remitting ones. Approximately 15 Susac-specific public clones were identified in the total CD8+ repertoire, and roughly five Susac-specific public clones were identified in the CD8+ TEMRA repertoire. The number of individuals in the TCR sequencing and HLA analysis was acknowledged as relatively small.

Concerning this clonotype itself: Its antigen remains undetermined. Per-base quality was not reported, and no clone a single base away is much larger than it.

Peripheral blood CD8+ and CD4+ T cells from healthy donors, Susac syndrome patients and multiple sclerosis patients were profiled using high-throughput TCR beta sequencing. Recently defined diagnostic criteria for definite or probable disease were met by the Susac syndrome patients. Bulk CD8+ and CD4+ T cells were purified by magnetic negative isolation, whereas CD8+ TEMRA cells were enriched by FACS. Blood was collected in EDTA tubes and processed within 24 hours, with PBMCs isolated through density gradient centrifugation. PBMCs destined for TCR sequencing were cryopreserved in liquid nitrogen and later thawed in a 37 °C water bath. Purity of sorted or isolated CD4+, CD8+ and CD8+ TEMRA cells was at least 90%. RNA was extracted using the RNeasy kit, and about 0.45 to 1 ug of the RNA was reverse transcribed with random hexamers. The immunoSEQ multiplex PCR assay, which covers 54 Vbeta and 13 Jbeta segments, was used to amplify TCR beta CDR3 regions. Bias from PCR amplification was corrected by using a synthetic template baseline for primer optimization and for computational correction. In the source study's methods: Reads were annotated to V, D and J genes per IMGT and analyzed with immunoSEQ Analyzer, keeping only productive sequences. To calculate clonality, Shannon entropy was normalized by log2 of the number of productive unique sequences and then subtracted from one. For each patient and control, public and private clones were evaluated among the 100 most prevalent clones. Susac-specific clones were defined as absent from healthy and MS cohorts, around 980 published viral clones and other ImmuneACCESS disease sequences. TCRdb ran its own pipeline on the public reads, namely fastp trimming at Q25 and MiXCR clone calling, and kept in-frame beta chains. Entries that share a CDR3 protein sequence are merged under the most common genes and DNA. The V and J calls, along with clone size, are taken from TCRdb and not from the paper's own processing. The sample table shows some 130,000 distinct CDR3 sequences, and approximately 95% are seen once. The ten most abundant clones make up roughly 0.17% of the sample.

The material sequenced was CD8+ T cells from PBMCs. The TCR was taken from a human donor with Susac syndrome.

The CDR3 region: CASRTDSSTDTQYF. In nucleotide form, the sequence is TGTGCCAGCAGAACCGACAGCAGCACAGATACGCAGTATTTT. The chain links TRBV28 with TRBJ2-3, with TRBD1 tentatively as D gene (5 bases match). For CDR1 and CDR2, the germline V gene lists MDHEN and SYDVKM. The V end loses 6 bases and the J end loses 0 bases, and a stretch of 10 bases separates them. The CDR3 holds 14 amino acids from the cysteine to the phenylalanine. The CDR3 DNA has 42 bases and is translated from base 1.